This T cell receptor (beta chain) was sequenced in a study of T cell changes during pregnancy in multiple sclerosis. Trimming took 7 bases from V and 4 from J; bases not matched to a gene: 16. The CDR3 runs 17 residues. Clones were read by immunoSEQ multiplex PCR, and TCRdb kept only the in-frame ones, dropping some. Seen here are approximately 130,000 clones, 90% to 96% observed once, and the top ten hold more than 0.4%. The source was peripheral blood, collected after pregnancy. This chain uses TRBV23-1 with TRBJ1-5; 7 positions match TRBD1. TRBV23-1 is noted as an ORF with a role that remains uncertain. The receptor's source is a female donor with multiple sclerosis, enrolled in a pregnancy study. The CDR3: CASIQNPRQGANQPQHF. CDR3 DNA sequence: TGCGCCAGCATACAAAACCCGAGACAGGGTGCTAATCAGCCCCAGCATTTT.